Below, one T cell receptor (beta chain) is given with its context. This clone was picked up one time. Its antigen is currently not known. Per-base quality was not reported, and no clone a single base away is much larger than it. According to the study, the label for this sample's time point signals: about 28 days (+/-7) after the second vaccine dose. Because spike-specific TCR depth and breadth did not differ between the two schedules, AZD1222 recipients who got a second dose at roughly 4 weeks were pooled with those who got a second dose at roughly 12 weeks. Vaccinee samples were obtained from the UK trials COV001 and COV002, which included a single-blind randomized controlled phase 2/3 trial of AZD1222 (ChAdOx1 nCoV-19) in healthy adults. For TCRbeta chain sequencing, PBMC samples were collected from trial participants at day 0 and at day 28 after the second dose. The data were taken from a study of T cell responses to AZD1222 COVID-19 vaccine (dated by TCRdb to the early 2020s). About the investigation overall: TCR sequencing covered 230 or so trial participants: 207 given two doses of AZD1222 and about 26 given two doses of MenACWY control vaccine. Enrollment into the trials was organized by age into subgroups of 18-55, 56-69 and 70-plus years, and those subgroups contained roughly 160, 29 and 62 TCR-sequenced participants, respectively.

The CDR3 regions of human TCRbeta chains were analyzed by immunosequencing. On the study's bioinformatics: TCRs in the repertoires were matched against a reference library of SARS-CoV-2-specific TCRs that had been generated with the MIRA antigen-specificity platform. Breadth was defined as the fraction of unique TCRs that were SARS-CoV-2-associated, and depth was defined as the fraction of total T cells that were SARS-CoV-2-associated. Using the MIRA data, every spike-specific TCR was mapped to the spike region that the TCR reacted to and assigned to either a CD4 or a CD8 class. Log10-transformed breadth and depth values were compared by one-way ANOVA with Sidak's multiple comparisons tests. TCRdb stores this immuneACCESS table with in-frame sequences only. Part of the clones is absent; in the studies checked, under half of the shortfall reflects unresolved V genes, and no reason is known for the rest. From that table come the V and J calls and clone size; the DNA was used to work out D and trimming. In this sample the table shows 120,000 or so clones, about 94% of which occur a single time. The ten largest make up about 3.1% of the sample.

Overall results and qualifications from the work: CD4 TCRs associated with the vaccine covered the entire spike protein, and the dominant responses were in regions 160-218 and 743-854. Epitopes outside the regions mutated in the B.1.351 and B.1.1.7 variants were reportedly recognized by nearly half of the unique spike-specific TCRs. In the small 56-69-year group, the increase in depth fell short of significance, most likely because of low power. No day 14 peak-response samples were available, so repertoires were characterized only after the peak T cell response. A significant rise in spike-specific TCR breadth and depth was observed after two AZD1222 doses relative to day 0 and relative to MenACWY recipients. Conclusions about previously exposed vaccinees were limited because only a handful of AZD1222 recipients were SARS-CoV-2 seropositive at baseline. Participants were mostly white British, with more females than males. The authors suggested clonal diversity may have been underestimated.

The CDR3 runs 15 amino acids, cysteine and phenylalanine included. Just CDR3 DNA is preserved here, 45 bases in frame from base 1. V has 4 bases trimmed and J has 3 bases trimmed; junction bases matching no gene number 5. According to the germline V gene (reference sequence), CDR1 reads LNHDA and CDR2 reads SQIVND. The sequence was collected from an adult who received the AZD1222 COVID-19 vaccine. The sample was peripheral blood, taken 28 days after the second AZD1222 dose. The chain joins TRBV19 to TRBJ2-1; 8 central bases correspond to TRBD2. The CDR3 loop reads CASSRAGGYYNEQFF. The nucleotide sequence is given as TGTGCCAGTAGTAGGGCGGGGGGTTACTACAATGAGCAGTTCTTC.